Below are 15 T cell receptor beta chains sequenced from a single sample in a study of blood T cell repertoires in COVID-19. Some clones are missing from TCRdb's copy, which holds only in-frame ones; the method was immunoSEQ multiplex PCR. The sample lists 37,000 or so clones; over 75% were seen once. Sequencing used peripheral blood. The receptors come from a man aged 55-75 years with active COVID-19.

The rearrangement joins TRBV21-1 to TRBJ2-7; the tabulated D call, TRBD2, remains unverified against the DNA. TRBV21-1 is described as a pseudogene. This CDR3 spans 16 amino acids. This CDR3 reads CASSTLEGRECEEQYF. In nucleotides, the CDR3 is TGTGCCAGCAGCACATTAGAGGGGCGGGAGTGTGAAGAGCAGTACTTC.

This clone was detected once. The rearrangement links TRBV7-3 to TRBJ1-1; D is possibly TRBD1 (6 bases). Trimming took 5 bases from V and 4 from J, leaving 11 bases between them. Germline CDR1 and CDR2: SGHTA and FQGTGA. The CDR3 spans 13 residues. CDR3 sequence: CASSASGATEAFF. The CDR3 nucleotides read TGTGCCAGCAGCGCTTCAGGGGCCACTGAAGCTTTCTTT.

V and J are TRBV7-3 and TRBJ2-2; D call uncertain. The CDR3 sequence is 13 residues long. Trimming took 5 bases from V and 1 from J, leaving 5 bases between them. Germline loops: CDR1 SGHTA, CDR2 FQGTGA. The chain's CDR3 is CASSPQNTGELFF. The CDR3 DNA sequence: TGTGCCAGCAGCCCACAGAACACCGGGGAGCTGTTTTTT. Supplemented by reference TRBV7-3 and TRBJ2-2, the full variable domain reads GAGVSQTPSNKVTEKGKYVELRCDPISGHTALYWYRQSLGQGPEFLIYFQGTGAADDSGLPNDRFFAVRPEGSVSTLKIQRTERGDSAVYLCASSPQNTGELFFGEGSRLTVL.

The chain carries TRBV7-9 and TRBJ1-2; TRBD1 aligns across 10 bases. The V segment lost 1 base and the J segment 4 bases; nucleotides outside the gene matches: 3. The CDR3 covers 15 residues. From germline, CDR1 is SEHNR and CDR2 FQNEAQ (reference sequence). The CDR3 is CASSLDGTGVYGYTF. The CDR3 coding sequence is TGTGCCAGCAGCTTAGATGGGACAGGGGTCTATGGCTACACCTTC.

Written as DNA, the CDR3 is TGTGCCAGCAGCCCGACTAGCGGGGCTAACAATGAGCAGTTCTTC. It codes for CASSPTSGANNEQFF. This chain uses TRBV7-9 with TRBJ2-1; TRBD2 matches 11 bases. The trim removed 5 bases at V and 5 bases at J, leaving 5 bases unmatched. The V gene's germline CDR1 is SEHNR and CDR2 FQNEAQ (reference sequence). CDR3 length: 15 amino acids.

This clone appeared a few times. This chain joins TRBV18 and TRBJ2-1; the D gene is possibly TRBD2 (6 bases). Germline-derived CDR1 and CDR2 are KGHSH and LQKENI. The CDR3 consists of 12 residues. V gave up 3 bases and J gave up 9 bases, with 9 bases separating them. The CDR3, as DNA: TGTGCCAGCTCACCGACCGGGGGTGAGCAGTTCTTC. Its protein is CASSPTGGEQFF.

The chain couples TRBV27 to TRBJ2-7; TRBD1 is a possible D gene (6 bases). Germline CDR1 reads MNHEY; CDR2 reads SMNVEV (reference sequence). V shed 3 bases and J shed 0 bases, with 9 bases lying between them. CDR3 size: 14 residues. The chain's CDR3 is CASSFRGHSYEQYF. As DNA, the CDR3 is TGTGCCAGCAGTTTCAGGGGCCACTCCTACGAGCAGTACTTC.

The chain uses TRBV6-5 and TRBJ1-3; no reliable D call. V lost 8 bases, J lost 3 bases, and 11 bases lay in between. The CDR3 has 13 amino acids. The germline gives CDR1 MNHEY, CDR2 SVGAGI. Written as DNA, the CDR3 is TGTGCCAGCTCCCGAGGCATTGGAAACACCATATATTTT. It yields the protein CASSRGIGNTIYF.

The chain employs TRBV19 and TRBJ2-3, with a tentative D call TRBD2 (5 bases). Trimming took 10 bases from V and 1 from J, leaving 18 bases between them. Germline V lookup: CDR1 LNHDA, CDR2 SQIVND (reference sequence). The CDR3 consists of 15 residues. Here the CDR3 DNA reads TGTGCCACTGCCGGCCCGGGGATGGGCACAGATACGCAGTATTTT. Amino acids: CATAGPGMGTDTQYF.

This chain connects TRBV7-8 to TRBJ1-6, with 9 bases aligning to TRBD1. This CDR3 region has 16 residues. After removal of 0 bases from V and 10 bases from J, the junction contained 7 bases not matched to a gene. Germline V lookup: CDR1 SGHVS, CDR2 FQNEAQ. CDR3 bases: TGTGCCAGCAGCTTAGCAGGGGGACAGGGTGGCTCACCCCTCCACTTT. The encoded protein is CASSLAGGQGGSPLHF. Using reference TRBV7-8 and TRBJ1-6 for the parts outside the CDR3, the full variable domain is GAGVSQSPRYKVAKRGQDVALRCDPISGHVSLFWYQQALGQGPEFLTYFQNEAQLDKSGLPSDRFFAERPEGSVSTLKIQRTQQEDSAVYLCASSLAGGQGGSPLHFGNGTRLTVT.

The CDR3: CASSGQSGNTIYF. In nucleotides, the CDR3 is TGTGCCAGCAGCGGACAGTCTGGAAACACCATATATTTT. The V gene is TRBV12-3 or TRBV12-4, the J gene TRBJ1-3; a possible D gene is TRBD1 (6 bases). CDR3 length equals 13 residues. V lost 6 bases and J 1 base, leaving 7 bases between the germline ends.

V gene TRBV25-1 combines with J gene TRBJ1-1; D ambiguous. Germline loops: CDR1 MGHDK, CDR2 SYGVNS. The CDR3 covers 10 residues. Trimming shortened V by 8 bases and J by 1 base, and 2 bases separated the two germline ends. In DNA, the CDR3 is TGTGCCAGCCGGAACACTGAAGCTTTCTTT. It yields the protein CASRNTEAFF.

The rearrangement links TRBV7-9 to TRBJ1-3; D unresolved. From germline, CDR1 is SEHNR and CDR2 FQNEAQ (reference sequence). V gave up 4 bases and J gave up 2 bases, with 6 bases separating them. The CDR3 contains 13 residues. The CDR3 here is CASSSTAGNTIYF. CDR3 nucleotide sequence: TGTGCCAGCAGCTCCACAGCTGGAAACACCATATATTTT.

V is TRBV9 and J is TRBJ2-7; D uncertain. The CDR3 is 14 amino acids. The germline V gene has CDR1 SGDLS and CDR2 YYNGEE. With 0 bases removed from V and 6 bases from J, the gap between germline ends came to 13 bases. The CDR3 DNA is TGTGCCAGCAGCGTAGACGGCCCCTCGGGCGAGCAGTACTTC. This codes for CASSVDGPSGEQYF. The whole variable domain, remainder taken from reference TRBV9 and TRBJ2-7, is DSGVTQTPKHLITATGQRVTLRCSPRSGDLSVYWYQQSLDQGLQFLIQYYNGEERAKGNILERFSAQQFPDLHSELNLSSLELGDSALYFCASSVDGPSGEQYFGPGTRLTVT.

The genes are TRBV6-6 and TRBJ2-4; maybe TRBD2 (6 bases). This CDR3 spans 14 amino acids. Germline CDR1 MNHNY, CDR2 SVGAGI (reference sequence). Deletions cut 6 bases from V and 2 bases from J, with 11 bases between. CDR3 sequence: CASSPTSSKNIQYF. CDR3 nucleotide sequence: TGTGCCAGCAGCCCCACTAGCTCCAAAAACATTCAGTACTTC.